This T cell receptor (beta chain) was sequenced in a study of post-analysis software for immune sequencing data. At the level of the study: The disease courses covered relapsing-remitting, secondary progressive and progressive-relapsing multiple sclerosis. Study-wide results and limits: Five or six TRBV segments, TRBV5-6, TRBV5-1 and TRBV20-1 among them, were found more frequent in patients than controls.

As concerns this clonotype: The antigen is not known.

Germline lookup yields CDR1 SGHDN and CDR2 FVKESK. The germline V and J ends were trimmed by 4 bases and 8 bases, with 12 bases remaining between them. This CDR3 has 13 amino acids. Presence of unique molecular identifiers characterized the TCR beta cDNA libraries. TCRdb passed the PCR reads through MiXCR, listing each CDR3 protein once. Among some 890,000 distinct CDR3 sequences listed, approximately 53% were seen once. The receptor's source is a girl aged 5-17 years with multiple sclerosis. V and J are TRBV14 and TRBJ2-1, with D possibly being TRBD2 (7 bases). Input material: blood. CDR3: CASSLGGPYEQFF. The CDR3 nucleotides are TGTGCCAGCAGCCTCGGGGGGCCTTATGAGCAGTTCTTC.